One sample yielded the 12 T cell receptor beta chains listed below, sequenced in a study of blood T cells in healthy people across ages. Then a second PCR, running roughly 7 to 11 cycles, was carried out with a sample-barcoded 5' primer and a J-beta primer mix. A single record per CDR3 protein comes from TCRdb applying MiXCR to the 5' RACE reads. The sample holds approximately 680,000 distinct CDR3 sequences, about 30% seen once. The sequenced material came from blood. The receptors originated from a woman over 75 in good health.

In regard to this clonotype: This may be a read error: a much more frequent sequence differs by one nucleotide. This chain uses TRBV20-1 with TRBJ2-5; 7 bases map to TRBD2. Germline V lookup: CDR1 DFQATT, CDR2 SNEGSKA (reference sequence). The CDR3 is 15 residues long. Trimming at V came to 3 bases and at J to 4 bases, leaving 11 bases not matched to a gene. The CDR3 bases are TGCAGTGCTAGGGCTAGCGGAACGTACCTAGAGACCCAGTACTTC. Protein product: CSARASGTYLETQYF.

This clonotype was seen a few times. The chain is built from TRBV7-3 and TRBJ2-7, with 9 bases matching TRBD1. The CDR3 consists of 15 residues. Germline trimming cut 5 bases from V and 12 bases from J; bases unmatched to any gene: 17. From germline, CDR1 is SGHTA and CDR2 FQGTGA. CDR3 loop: CASSLRDREALLGYF. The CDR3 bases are TGTGCCAGCAGCCTCCGGGACAGGGAAGCTTTATTGGGGTACTTC.

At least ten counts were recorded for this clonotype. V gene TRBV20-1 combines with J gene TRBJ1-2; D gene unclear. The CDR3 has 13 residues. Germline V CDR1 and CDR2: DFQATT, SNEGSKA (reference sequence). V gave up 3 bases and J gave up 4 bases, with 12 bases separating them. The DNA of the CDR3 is TGCAGTGCTAGCTCGACAACCTCCTATGGCTACACCTTC. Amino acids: CSASSTTSYGYTF.

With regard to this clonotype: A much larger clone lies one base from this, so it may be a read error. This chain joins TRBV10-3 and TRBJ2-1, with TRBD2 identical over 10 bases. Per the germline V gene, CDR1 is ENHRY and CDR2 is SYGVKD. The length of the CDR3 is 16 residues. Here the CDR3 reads CAISSGTSASYNGQFF. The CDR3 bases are TGTGCCATCAGTTCCGGGACTAGCGCGTCCTACAATGGGCAGTTCTTC.

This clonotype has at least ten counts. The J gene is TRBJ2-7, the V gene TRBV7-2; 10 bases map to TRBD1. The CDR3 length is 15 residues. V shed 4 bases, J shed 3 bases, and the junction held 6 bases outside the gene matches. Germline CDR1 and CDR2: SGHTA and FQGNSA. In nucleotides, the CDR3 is TGTGCCAGCAGCTCCGACAGGGGGCCGGACTACGAGCAGTACTTC. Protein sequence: CASSSDRGPDYEQYF.

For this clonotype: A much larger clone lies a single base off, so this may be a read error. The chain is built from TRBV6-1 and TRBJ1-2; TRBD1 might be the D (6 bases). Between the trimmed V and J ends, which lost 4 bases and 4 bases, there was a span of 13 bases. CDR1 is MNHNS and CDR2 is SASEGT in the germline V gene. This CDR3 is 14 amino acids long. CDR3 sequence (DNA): TGTGCCAGCAGTGGGGGGGCTAGCGGCTATGGCTACACCTTC. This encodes CASSGGASGYGYTF.

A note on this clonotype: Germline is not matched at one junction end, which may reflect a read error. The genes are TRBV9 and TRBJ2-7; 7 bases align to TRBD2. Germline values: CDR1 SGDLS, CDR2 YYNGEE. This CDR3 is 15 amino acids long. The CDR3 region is CACSEGSSGLYEQYF. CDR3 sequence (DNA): TGTGCCTGCAGCGAAGGTTCTAGCGGACTCTACGAGCAGTACTTC.

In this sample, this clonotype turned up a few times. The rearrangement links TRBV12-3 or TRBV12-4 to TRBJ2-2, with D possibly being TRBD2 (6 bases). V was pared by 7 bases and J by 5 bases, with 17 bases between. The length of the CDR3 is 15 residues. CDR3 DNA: TGTGCCAGCACCATTGTCGGGGGTGGGACCGGGGAGCTGTTTTTT. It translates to CASTIVGGGTGELFF.

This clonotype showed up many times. CDR3 coding DNA: TGCGCCAGCAGCCCTATGGGCGGGGCTATAAACATTCAGTACTTC. Residues: CASSPMGGAINIQYF. This chain joins TRBV5-1 and TRBJ2-4; D perhaps matches TRBD2 (6 bases). The V and J ends lost 4 bases and 6 bases respectively, with 17 bases between them. Germline V gene lookup returns CDR1 SGHRS and CDR2 YFSETQ. The CDR3 loop spans 15 amino acids.

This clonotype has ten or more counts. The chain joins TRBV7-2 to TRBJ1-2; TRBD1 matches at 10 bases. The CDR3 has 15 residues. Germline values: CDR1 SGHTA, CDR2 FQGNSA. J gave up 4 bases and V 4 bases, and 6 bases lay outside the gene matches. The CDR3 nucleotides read TGTGCCAGCAGCTCTCGGACAGGGGGTACCTATGGCTACACCTTC. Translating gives CASSSRTGGTYGYTF.

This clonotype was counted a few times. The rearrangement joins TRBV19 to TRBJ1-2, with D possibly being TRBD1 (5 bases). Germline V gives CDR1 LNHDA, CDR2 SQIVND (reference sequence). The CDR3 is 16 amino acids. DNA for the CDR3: TGTGCTTCCAGTACATACAAAGAGATGAAAGGGGATGGCTACACCTTC. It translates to CASSTYKEMKGDGYTF.

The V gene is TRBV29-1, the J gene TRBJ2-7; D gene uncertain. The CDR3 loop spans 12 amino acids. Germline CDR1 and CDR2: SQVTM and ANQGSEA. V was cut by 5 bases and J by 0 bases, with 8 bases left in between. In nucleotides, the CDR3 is TGCAGCGTTCGAAGCAACTCCTACGAGCAGTACTTC. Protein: CSVRSNSYEQYF.